This is a list of T cell receptor beta chains from one sample in a study of blood T cell repertoires in COVID-19. Repertoires were generated with immunoSEQ multiplex PCR, while TCRdb's copy carries only in-frame clones and drops some. The sample yields tens of thousands of clones, about 88% seen once. What was sequenced was peripheral blood. The receptors originated from a man between 70 and 80 years old with active or convalescent COVID-19. The CDR3 runs from the conserved cysteine through the conserved F or W. D genes are given only for firm matches. Clone size is shown for a subset of rows, as once, few, many or a class of expanded clone.

D gene	V gene	clone size	J gene	CDR3 protein	CDR3 DNA
NA	TRBV5-4	NA	TRBJ1-6	CASSLYYSPLHF	TGTGCCAGCAGCTTGTATTATTCACCCCTCCACTTT
TRBD1	TRBV29-1	NA	TRBJ2-5	CSVGDSLEETQYF	TGCAGCGTCGGGGACAGCCTAGAAGAGACCCAGTACTTC
NA	TRBV6-2/TRBV6-3	NA	TRBJ2-5	CASSYGPSAQYF	TGTGCCAGCAGTTACGGTCCCAGTGCCCAGTACTTC
TRBD1	TRBV18	NA	TRBJ1-2	CASSQTTGNGYTF	TGTGCCAGCTCACAAACGACAGGGAATGGCTACACCTTC
TRBD1	TRBV6-1	NA	TRBJ1-1	CASSDYRGLFTEAFF	TGTGCCAGCAGTGATTACAGGGGGCTTTTCACTGAAGCTTTCTTT
NA	TRBV19	NA	TRBJ1-5	CASSAPAGSHSNQPQHF	TGTGCCAGTAGTGCCCCCGCCGGGAGCCATAGCAATCAGCCCCAGCATTTT
NA	TRBV6-1	NA	TRBJ1-5	CASSEGAGANQPQHF	TGTGCCAGCAGTGAAGGGGCAGGGGCGAATCAGCCCCAGCATTTT
NA	TRBV6-5	NA	TRBJ1-2	CASSTFGGTGYGYTF	TGTGCCAGCAGTACCTTCGGGGGGACGGGCTATGGCTACACCTTC
NA	TRBV12-3/TRBV12-4	NA	TRBJ1-3	CASSLWRNTIYF	TGTGCCAGCAGTTTATGGCGAAACACCATATATTTT
TRBD1	TRBV5-4	NA	TRBJ2-7	CASSPRPYTGGETYEQYF	TGTGCCAGCAGCCCTAGACCCTACACAGGGGGCGAAACCTACGAGCAGTACTTC
NA	TRBV7-9	few	TRBJ1-5	CASSLSIGDQPQHF	TGTGCCAGCAGCTTATCGATAGGGGATCAGCCCCAGCATTTT
TRBD1	TRBV4-1	NA	TRBJ1-6	CASSHGQGNSPLHF	TGCGCCAGCAGCCACGGACAGGGGAATTCACCCCTCCACTTT
TRBD1	TRBV5-1	NA	TRBJ2-3	CASSLVGQGPDTQYF	TGCGCCAGCAGCTTGGTGGGACAGGGGCCAGATACGCAGTATTTT
TRBD1	TRBV3-1/TRBV3-2	NA	TRBJ1-1	CASRESTGVTEAFF	TGTGCCAGCAGAGAGAGTACAGGGGTGACTGAAGCTTTCTTT
NA	TRBV28	NA	TRBJ1-1	CASSLPGRRTEAFF	TGTGCCAGCAGTTTGCCCGGTCGGAGGACTGAAGCTTTCTTT
NA	TRBV6-5	NA	TRBJ2-7	CASKWPGAYEQYF	TGTGCCAGCAAATGGCCAGGGGCCTACGAGCAGTACTTC
TRBD1	TRBV24-1	NA	TRBJ1-2	CATSWGTGTGFGYTF	TGTGCCACCAGTTGGGGCACCGGGACAGGATTTGGCTACACCTTC
NA	TRBV6-1	NA	TRBJ1-6	CASSELVRNNSPLHF	TGTGCCAGCAGTGAACTGGTCAGAAATAATTCACCCCTCCACTTT